This TCR beta chain was captured in a study of T cell repertoires in cytomegalovirus infection. Across the whole study: Both recently identified HLA-C-restricted and well-studied HLA-B-restricted CMV epitopes were used in the study. Public TCR beta signatures were indicative of both CMV infection and a matching HLA type.

This CDR3 region has 13 residues. Trimming shortened V by 4 bases and J by 7 bases, and 11 bases separated the two germline ends. Germline V gene lookup returns CDR1 MNHNS and CDR2 SASEGT. General study results and limits: CMV-specific TCR beta clonotypes restricted by HLA-C dominated the ex vivo response.

TCRdb recomputed calls from the reads with MiXCR, one row per CDR3 protein. The sample has hundreds of thousands of distinct CDR3 sequences, around 31% seen once. This clonotype was counted only a few times. Its specificity is not known. The receptor was derived from a human donor in good health (CMV status not recorded). Some clones in this sample may be carry-over from other donors' samples. The source was cultured CD8+ T cells from PBMCs, collected from culture after CMV antigen stimulation. This chain connects TRBV6-1 to TRBJ1-5, with D hard to call. The CDR3 region has the DNA TGTGCCAGCAGTGGGTCCCCATCCCAGCCCCAGCATTTT. It codes for CASSGSPSQPQHF.